Each of the 9 T cell receptor beta chains below was sequenced from the same sample in a study of OX40 agonist ivuxolimab in advanced cancers. The method was immunoSEQ multiplex PCR; TCRdb's version includes in-frame clones alone and lacks a portion of them. The table records about 130,000 clones, over 75% of them present only once. Sample: CD4+ or CD8+ T cells sorted from blood, taken in a trial of the OX40 agonist ivuxolimab. The origin of the receptors is an adult with an advanced solid tumor such as melanoma, head and neck, liver or kidney cancer.

This chain's CDR3 is CAISESGTSGSLGKNIQYF. CDR3 DNA sequence: TGTGCCATCAGTGAGTCTGGGACTAGCGGGAGTTTGGGCAAAAACATTCAGTACTTC. This chain joins TRBV10-3 and TRBJ2-4; TRBD2 agrees at 14 bases. The CDR3 consists of 19 residues. Germline values: CDR1 ENHRY, CDR2 SYGVKD. V trimming: 0 bases; J trimming: 3 bases; junction bases outside the gene matches: 7.

In DNA, the CDR3 is TGTGCCAGCAGCTTAAGTCCTAGCGGGAGCAATGAGCAGTTCTTC. Encoded protein: CASSLSPSGSNEQFF. J is TRBJ2-1 and V is TRBV5-4, with TRBD2 matching 10 bases. The V gene's germline CDR1 is SGHNT and CDR2 YYREEE (reference sequence). With V trimmed by 2 bases and J by 6 bases, 5 bases remained unmatched. The CDR3 spans 15 residues.

The chain combines TRBV6-5 with TRBJ1-5; TRBD1 is a possible D gene (5 bases). V was shortened by 2 bases and J by 5 bases, with 13 bases between the two germline ends. Germline V gives CDR1 MNHEY, CDR2 SVGAGI. The CDR3 is made up of 15 amino acids. CDR3 amino acids: CASSYRQAGDQPQHF. The CDR3 bases are TGTGCCAGCAGTTACAGGCAGGCGGGGGATCAGCCCCAGCATTTT.

The chain employs TRBV6-4 and TRBJ1-5; D not certain. CDR3 length: 13 amino acids. Germline CDR1 reads MRHNA; CDR2 reads SNTAGT. V lost 6 bases and J 1 base, leaving 7 bases between the germline ends. The CDR3 nucleotides read TGTGCCAGCAGCATGGAGAGCAATCAGCCCCAGCATTTT. This translates into CASSMESNQPQHF.

This clone turned up a few times. The chain recombines TRBV27 with TRBJ1-4; D may be TRBD1 (5 bases). Germline loops: CDR1 MNHEY, CDR2 SMNVEV (reference sequence). CDR3 length equals 16 residues. Trimming shortened V by 6 bases and J by 8 bases, and 22 bases separated the two germline ends. Written as DNA, the CDR3 is TGTGCCAGCAGCTCATCTCGGAGGGCCGGGGGGGAAAAACTGTTTTTT. This translates into CASSSSRRAGGEKLFF.

The gene calls are TRBV28 and TRBJ1-1; D is uncertain. With 6 bases removed from V and 10 bases from J, the gap between germline ends came to 18 bases. The CDR3 extends over 13 amino acids. The germline gives CDR1 MDHEN, CDR2 SYDVKM. The CDR3 sequence: CASSDGQDLGAFF. As DNA, the CDR3 is TGTGCCAGCAGCGACGGGCAGGACCTAGGAGCTTTCTTT.

The rearrangement joins TRBV28 to TRBJ1-1, with 7 nucleotides matching TRBD1. This CDR3 spans 12 amino acids. Germline V gene lookup returns CDR1 MDHEN and CDR2 SYDVKM. Losses at the gene ends were 1 base for V and 13 bases for J; bases not matched to a gene: 6. DNA for the CDR3: TGTGCCAGCAGTTTATTGGGACAGAGTCTTTTCTTT. This gives the protein CASSLLGQSLFF.

V and J are TRBV11-3 and TRBJ2-5; the match to TRBD2 covers 10 bases. CDR3 length equals 15 residues. The J segment lost 1 base and the V segment lost 5 bases, leaving 4 bases of the junction unmatched. Germline V lookup: CDR1 SGHNT, CDR2 YENEEA. The CDR3 here is CASSPGLAAQETQYF. In DNA, the CDR3 is TGTGCCAGCAGCCCCGGACTAGCGGCCCAAGAGACCCAGTACTTC.

This clone was picked up one time. The J gene is TRBJ2-1, the V gene TRBV7-2; 12 positions match TRBD2. The junction had 6 bases not matched to a gene; V was cut back by 5 bases and J by 1 base. The CDR3 length is 17 residues. The germline V gene encodes CDR1 SGHTA and CDR2 FQGNSA. CDR3 sequence: CASSGGLAGPSYNEQFF. CDR3 sequence (DNA): TGTGCCAGCAGCGGGGGACTAGCGGGCCCTTCCTACAATGAGCAGTTCTTC.